A single TCR beta chain is shown here with its context. V dropped 8 bases and J dropped 7 bases, with 6 bases sitting between them. The CDR3 is made up of 10 amino acids. CDR1 and CDR2 from the germline V gene are MNHNY and SVGAGI (reference sequence). This record belongs to a study of shared clonotypes between healthy human individuals. The protocol was immunoSEQ multiplex PCR, while the TCRdb copy is restricted to in-frame clones and leaves out a portion. The data contain about 1.1 million clones, 77% of them seen just once; the ten biggest clones take up about 0.89%. Sequencing input: memory CD4+ T cells from PBMCs. Subset of the sample: CD45RA-negative fraction. The receptor's source is a man aged 18 to 30 in good health. Some clones in this sample may be carry-over from other donors' samples. The chain links TRBV6-6 to TRBJ1-3, with unresolved D. CDR3 in DNA: TGTGCCAGCGGAAGGAACACCATATATTTT. It codes for CASGRNTIYF.